The rows below give T cell receptor beta chains drawn from one sample of a study of blood T cell repertoires in COVID-19. Clones were read by immunoSEQ multiplex PCR, and TCRdb kept only the in-frame ones, dropping some. The sample gives some 240,000 clones, 89% of which show up once; more than 5.5% is in the top ten. What was sequenced was peripheral blood. These receptors originate from a man in his sixties who had recovered from COVID-19. Both conserved end residues are part of each CDR3. The order of the fields is CDR3 protein, CDR3 DNA, clone size, D gene, J gene, V gene. D genes are given only for firm matches. The size entry is marked missing in some rows and otherwise reads once, few, many or a size class.

CDR3 protein: CASSFRGFSNQPQHF
CDR3 DNA: TGTGCCAGCAGCTTCAGGGGATTTAGCAATCAGCCCCAGCATTTT
clone size: .
D gene: .
J gene: TRBJ1-5
V gene: TRBV5-6

CDR3 protein: CASSLSVAGGYEQYF
CDR3 DNA: TGTGCCAGCAGCCTCTCGGTTGCGGGAGGCTACGAGCAGTACTTC
clone size: once
D gene: TRBD2
J gene: TRBJ2-7
V gene: TRBV3-1/TRBV3-2

CDR3 protein: CASSYSLGGPYEQYF
CDR3 DNA: TGTGCCAGCAGTTACTCTCTAGGGGGTCCCTACGAGCAGTACTTC
clone size: .
D gene: .
J gene: TRBJ2-7
V gene: TRBV6-6

CDR3 protein: CASSYSGGGPYEQYF
CDR3 DNA: TGTGCCAGCAGTTACTCAGGGGGAGGGCCCTACGAGCAGTACTTC
clone size: few
D gene: .
J gene: TRBJ2-7
V gene: TRBV6-5

CDR3 protein: CASSVAPQAGPHGYTF
CDR3 DNA: TGTGCCAGCAGCGTAGCTCCCCAGGCGGGCCCACATGGCTACACCTTC
clone size: .
D gene: .
J gene: TRBJ1-2
V gene: TRBV9

CDR3 protein: CASSHPGDTQYF
CDR3 DNA: TGTGCCAGTAGCCACCCCGGAGATACGCAGTATTTT
clone size: .
D gene: .
J gene: TRBJ2-3
V gene: TRBV19

CDR3 protein: CASSLGVVGGQPQHF
CDR3 DNA: TGTGCCAGCAGCTTAGGGGTTGTGGGGGGGCAGCCCCAGCATTTT
clone size: .
D gene: .
J gene: TRBJ1-5
V gene: TRBV7-2

CDR3 protein: CASSLGAGGLDEQFF
CDR3 DNA: TGTGCCAGCAGCCTGGGGGCGGGAGGGCTTGATGAGCAGTTCTTC
clone size: .
D gene: TRBD2
J gene: TRBJ2-1
V gene: TRBV28

CDR3 protein: CASTPAGLNTEAFF
CDR3 DNA: TGTGCCAGCACTCCCGCGGGGTTGAACACTGAAGCTTTCTTT
clone size: .
D gene: .
J gene: TRBJ1-1
V gene: TRBV6-5

CDR3 protein: CASSLGLAGVDTQYF
CDR3 DNA: TGTGCCAGCAGCTTAGGACTAGCGGGGGTGGATACGCAGTATTTT
clone size: .
D gene: TRBD2
J gene: TRBJ2-3
V gene: TRBV7-6

CDR3 protein: CASSFRDSNPRGYTF
CDR3 DNA: TGTGCCAGCAGTTTCAGGGACTCAAATCCGCGGGGCTACACCTTC
clone size: .
D gene: .
J gene: TRBJ1-2
V gene: TRBV6-6

CDR3 protein: CASTDRAVYEQYF
CDR3 DNA: TGTGCCAGCACCGACAGGGCGGTCTACGAGCAGTACTTC
clone size: .
D gene: TRBD1
J gene: TRBJ2-7
V gene: TRBV2

CDR3 protein: CASSSASGASYEQYF
CDR3 DNA: TGTGCCAGCAGTTCAGCTAGCGGGGCCTCCTACGAGCAGTACTTC
clone size: few
D gene: TRBD2
J gene: TRBJ2-7
V gene: TRBV6-5

CDR3 protein: CASSWDYSYEQYF
CDR3 DNA: TGTGCCAGCAGCTGGGACTACTCCTACGAGCAGTACTTC
clone size: .
D gene: TRBD2
J gene: TRBJ2-7
V gene: TRBV7-2

CDR3 protein: CASKELAGGSEQFF
CDR3 DNA: TGTGCCAGCAAAGAACTAGCGGGAGGAAGTGAGCAGTTCTTC
clone size: .
D gene: TRBD2
J gene: TRBJ2-1
V gene: TRBV6-6

CDR3 protein: CASSRTVTEAFF
CDR3 DNA: TGTGCCAGCAGCCGTACAGTAACTGAAGCTTTCTTT
clone size: .
D gene: .
J gene: TRBJ1-1
V gene: TRBV7-8

CDR3 protein: CASSSGQGLTDTQYF
CDR3 DNA: TGTGCCAGCAGCTCGGGACAGGGCCTAACAGATACGCAGTATTTT
clone size: .
D gene: TRBD1
J gene: TRBJ2-3
V gene: TRBV7-3

CDR3 protein: CASSLANVASGSHEFF
CDR3 DNA: .
clone size: .
D gene: .
J gene: TRBJ2-1
V gene: TRBV7-2

CDR3 protein: CASSLMASDSTGELFF
CDR3 DNA: TGCGCCAGCAGCTTGATGGCTAGCGACAGCACCGGGGAGCTGTTTTTT
clone size: .
D gene: .
J gene: TRBJ2-2
V gene: TRBV5-1

CDR3 protein: CASSLRTPNYGYTF
CDR3 DNA: TGTGCCAGCAGTCTACGGACACCTAACTATGGCTACACCTTC
clone size: .
D gene: .
J gene: TRBJ1-2
V gene: TRBV6-5

CDR3 protein: CASSLRGYEQYF
CDR3 DNA: TGCGCCAGCAGCTTGCGGGGCTACGAGCAGTACTTC
clone size: .
D gene: .
J gene: TRBJ2-7
V gene: TRBV5-1

CDR3 protein: CASSPRGQSNYGYTF
CDR3 DNA: TGTGCCAGCTCACCACGAGGACAGTCAAACTATGGCTACACCTTC
clone size: .
D gene: .
J gene: TRBJ1-2
V gene: TRBV18

CDR3 protein: CASGVGGSTDTQYF
CDR3 DNA: TGTGCCAGCGGAGTGGGGGGGAGCACAGATACGCAGTATTTT
clone size: once
D gene: TRBD2
J gene: TRBJ2-3
V gene: TRBV28

CDR3 protein: CASSPISGQTYNSAPYGYTF
CDR3 DNA: TGTGCCAGCTCACCAATATCAGGGCAGACCTATAACTCGGCGCCCTATGGCTACACCTTC
clone size: .
D gene: .
J gene: TRBJ1-2
V gene: TRBV18

CDR3 protein: CASSLGTSGGKDTQYF
CDR3 DNA: TGCGCCAGCAGCTTGGGAACTAGCGGGGGCAAAGATACGCAGTATTTT
clone size: .
D gene: TRBD2
J gene: TRBJ2-3
V gene: TRBV5-1

CDR3 protein: CASSLGVTGNYGYTF
CDR3 DNA: TGCGCCAGCAGCTTGGGGGTAACGGGGAACTATGGCTACACCTTC
clone size: .
D gene: .
J gene: TRBJ1-2
V gene: TRBV5-1

CDR3 protein: CASSYRAGNTEAFF
CDR3 DNA: TGTGCCAGCAGTTACAGGGCGGGGAACACTGAAGCTTTCTTT
clone size: .
D gene: .
J gene: TRBJ1-1
V gene: TRBV6-2/TRBV6-3

CDR3 protein: CASSSIQGALGNTIYF
CDR3 DNA: TGTGCCAGCAGTTCGATACAGGGGGCGCTTGGAAACACCATATATTTT
clone size: .
D gene: TRBD1
J gene: TRBJ1-3
V gene: TRBV28

CDR3 protein: CASSEALWGGPTDTQYF
CDR3 DNA: TGTGCCAGCAGTGAAGCGCTATGGGGAGGTCCCACAGATACGCAGTATTTT
clone size: .
D gene: .
J gene: TRBJ2-3
V gene: TRBV6-1

CDR3 protein: CASREGRGVKTGELFF
CDR3 DNA: TGTGCCAGCAGGGAAGGCAGGGGGGTTAAAACCGGGGAGCTGTTTTTT
clone size: .
D gene: .
J gene: TRBJ2-2
V gene: TRBV2

CDR3 protein: CASSRSGSFNEQYF
CDR3 DNA: TGTGCCAGCAGTCGTAGCGGGAGTTTCAACGAGCAGTACTTC
clone size: .
D gene: TRBD2
J gene: TRBJ2-7
V gene: TRBV2

CDR3 protein: CASSEATLAGGGTQYF
CDR3 DNA: TGTGCCAGCAGTGAAGCCACGCTAGCGGGGGGTGGTACGCAGTATTTT
clone size: .
D gene: TRBD2
J gene: TRBJ2-3
V gene: TRBV2

CDR3 protein: CASSPSGDTQYF
CDR3 DNA: TGTGCCAGCAGCCCCAGTGGAGATACGCAGTATTTT
clone size: few
D gene: .
J gene: TRBJ2-3
V gene: TRBV7-3

CDR3 protein: CASSLTRGTGHEQYF
CDR3 DNA: TGTGCCAGCTCACTAACAAGGGGGACAGGACACGAGCAGTACTTC
clone size: .
D gene: TRBD1
J gene: TRBJ2-7
V gene: TRBV18

CDR3 protein: CASSYLGQGGSYEQYF
CDR3 DNA: TGTGCCAGCAGTTACCTAGGGCAGGGAGGCTCCTACGAGCAGTACTTC
clone size: .
D gene: .
J gene: TRBJ2-7
V gene: TRBV6-5

CDR3 protein: CASSPPSTDTQYF
CDR3 DNA: TGTGCCAGCAGCCCCCCCTCTACAGATACGCAGTATTTT
clone size: .
D gene: .
J gene: TRBJ2-3
V gene: TRBV6-5

CDR3 protein: CAISELYRGSNEKLFF
CDR3 DNA: TGTGCCATCAGTGAGCTTTACCGGGGGTCTAATGAAAAACTGTTTTTT
clone size: few
D gene: .
J gene: TRBJ1-4
V gene: TRBV10-3

CDR3 protein: CSVRDRGRNEQFF
CDR3 DNA: TGCAGCGTCCGGGACAGAGGCCGTAATGAGCAGTTCTTC
clone size: .
D gene: TRBD1
J gene: TRBJ2-1
V gene: TRBV29-1

CDR3 protein: CASSRREGLVDNEQFF
CDR3 DNA: TGTGCCAGCAGTAGAAGGGAGGGCCTGGTGGACAATGAGCAGTTCTTC
clone size: .
D gene: TRBD2
J gene: TRBJ2-1
V gene: TRBV27

CDR3 protein: CASSPSDREGYGYTF
CDR3 DNA: TGTGCCAGCAGCCCTTCGGACAGGGAGGGCTATGGCTACACCTTC
clone size: .
D gene: TRBD1
J gene: TRBJ1-2
V gene: TRBV9

CDR3 protein: CASSLFNPSASSGYTF
CDR3 DNA: TGTGCCAGCAGTTTATTTAATCCGAGCGCCTCAAGTGGCTACACCTTC
clone size: once
D gene: .
J gene: TRBJ1-2
V gene: TRBV28

CDR3 protein: CSVSTGMPGNTIYF
CDR3 DNA: TGCAGCGTTTCGACAGGGATGCCTGGAAACACCATATATTTT
clone size: few
D gene: TRBD1
J gene: TRBJ1-3
V gene: TRBV29-1

CDR3 protein: CAISAGGYEQYF
CDR3 DNA: TGTGCCATCAGTGCAGGGGGCTACGAGCAGTACTTC
clone size: .
D gene: TRBD1
J gene: TRBJ2-7
V gene: TRBV10-3

CDR3 protein: CANAGTGPAANYGYTF
CDR3 DNA: TGTGCCAACGCCGGGACAGGTCCCGCCGCCAACTATGGCTACACCTTC
clone size: .
D gene: TRBD1
J gene: TRBJ1-2
V gene: TRBV3-1/TRBV3-2

CDR3 protein: CASSLVAGGLTGELFF
CDR3 DNA: TGTGCCAGCAGCTTGGTAGCGGGGGGACTCACCGGGGAGCTGTTTTTT
clone size: .
D gene: TRBD2
J gene: TRBJ2-2
V gene: TRBV5-4

CDR3 protein: CASVPDFAEAFF
CDR3 DNA: TGTGCCAGCGTCCCTGACTTCGCTGAAGCTTTCTTT
clone size: once
D gene: .
J gene: TRBJ1-1
V gene: TRBV12-3/TRBV12-4

CDR3 protein: CASAGVLTDTQYF
CDR3 DNA: TGTGCCAGCGCCGGGGTCCTCACAGATACGCAGTATTTT
clone size: .
D gene: .
J gene: TRBJ2-3
V gene: TRBV9

CDR3 protein: CASSLGGGPGSTDTQYF
CDR3 DNA: TGCGCCAGCAGCTTGGGCGGGGGGCCGGGTAGCACAGATACGCAGTATTTT
clone size: .
D gene: TRBD2
J gene: TRBJ2-3
V gene: TRBV5-1

CDR3 protein: CASSEYRGLDTQYF
CDR3 DNA: TGTGCCAGCAGCGAATACAGGGGGCTAGATACGCAGTATTTT
clone size: once
D gene: TRBD1
J gene: TRBJ2-3
V gene: TRBV9

CDR3 protein: CASSEAPRTGLGNTIYF
CDR3 DNA: TGTGCCAGCAGTGAAGCGCCAAGGACAGGTTTAGGAAACACCATATATTTT
clone size: .
D gene: TRBD1
J gene: TRBJ1-3
V gene: TRBV6-1

CDR3 protein: CASSLLFSGAGYTF
CDR3 DNA: TGTGCCAGCAGTTTATTGTTTTCAGGGGCTGGCTACACCTTC
clone size: .
D gene: .
J gene: TRBJ1-2
V gene: TRBV27

CDR3 protein: CASSSGTSGGVRNEQFF
CDR3 DNA: TGTGCCAGCAGCTCTGGGACTAGCGGGGGGGTACGGAATGAGCAGTTCTTC
clone size: .
D gene: TRBD2
J gene: TRBJ2-1
V gene: TRBV5-4

CDR3 protein: CASSSGGSYNEQFF
CDR3 DNA: TGTGCCAGTTCTAGCGGGGGGTCCTACAATGAGCAGTTCTTC
clone size: .
D gene: TRBD2
J gene: TRBJ2-1
V gene: TRBV7-3

CDR3 protein: CASSVEGSESYEQYF
CDR3 DNA: TGTGCCAGCAGCGTCGAGGGTTCGGAATCCTACGAGCAGTACTTC
clone size: .
D gene: .
J gene: TRBJ2-7
V gene: TRBV9

CDR3 protein: CASSLGRQDNQPQHF
CDR3 DNA: TGTGCCAGCAGTTTGGGTAGGCAGGATAATCAGCCCCAGCATTTT
clone size: .
D gene: .
J gene: TRBJ1-5
V gene: TRBV27